This entry is about one T cell receptor (beta chain). Its antigen is as yet unknown. The sample belongs to a study of blood T cells in healthy people across ages. Study findings and constraints: Changes seen in expanded clonotypes were possibly confounded by donor CMV status left unknown.

Primers used in a second PCR of roughly 7 to 12 cycles were a sample-barcoded 5' primer and a J-beta primer mix. TCRdb reprocessed the 5' RACE reads with MiXCR, giving one entry per CDR3 protein. The sample lists hundreds of thousands of distinct CDR3 sequences, roughly 44% occurring once. The sequence derives from a man aged 55 to 70 in good health. The specimen sequenced was blood.

The CDR3 sequence is CASSYSRQGRDQETQYF. The CDR3 DNA reads TGTGCCAGCAGTTACTCGAGACAGGGTCGGGACCAAGAGACCCAGTACTTC. This chain uses TRBV6-7 with TRBJ2-5; TRBD1 agrees at 7 bases. TRBV6-7 is an ORF for which the function is uncertain. The V and J ends lost 0 bases and 0 bases, in that order; junction bases with no gene match: 7. The CDR3 has 17 amino acids.